Listed here are 15 T cell receptor beta chains from one sample, sequenced in a study of blood T cell repertoires in COVID-19 (dated by TCRdb to 2018 to 2020). The method behind the library was the immunoSEQ multiplex PCR assay. TCRdb re-hosts the immuneACCESS table, in-frame sequences only. Its copies lack some clones; in the studies checked, an unresolved V gene accounts for under half of them, and the cause for the rest is not known. For this sample the table gives about 260,000 clones, of which about 91% were detected only once. The ten biggest clones cover around 2.5% of the sample. The sample comprised peripheral blood. The origin of the receptors is a person aged 18 to 30 with COVID-19, enrolled during active disease.

The chain links TRBV29-1 to TRBJ2-7; the match to TRBD1 covers 10 bases. CDR1 is SQVTM and CDR2 is ANQGSEA in the germline V gene. The CDR3 consists of 14 residues. Trimming removed 6 bases from V and 2 bases from J; junction bases left unmatched: 7. The CDR3 loop reads CSVSAGTGAYEQYF. In DNA form, the CDR3 reads TGCAGCGTGTCTGCCGGGACAGGGGCCTACGAGCAGTACTTC.

This chain links TRBV7-3 with TRBJ1-1; 8 bases line up with TRBD1. Per germline, CDR1 SGHTA and CDR2 FQGTGA. The CDR3 covers 13 residues. V was pared by 1 base and J by 8 bases, with 3 bases of the junction left unmatched. In DNA, the CDR3 is TGTGCCAGCAGCTTAAGACAGGGGACGGAAGCTTTCTTT. It encodes CASSLRQGTEAFF.

This chain links TRBV4-1 with TRBJ2-2; the match to TRBD2 covers 7 bases. Germline V gene lookup returns CDR1 MGHRA and CDR2 YSYEKL. Trimming removed 4 bases from V and 3 bases from J; junction bases left unmatched: 17. The CDR3 runs to 19 residues. The CDR3 DNA is TGCGCCAGCAGCCCCGGGATTCTTAGGAGGGAGGGCCACACCGGGGAGCTGTTTTTT. This translates into CASSPGILRREGHTGELFF.

Remarks on this clone: The sample contains more than one DNA sequence encoding this CDR3. The CDR3 nucleotides read TGTGCCAGCAGCTCCGGGACTAGCGGGAGGGGGGGGTACAATGAGCAGTTCTTC. Translation: CASSSGTSGRGGYNEQFF. This rearrangement joins TRBV13 to TRBJ2-1; TRBD2 matches 16 bases. Germline trimming cut 4 bases from V and 4 bases from J; bases unmatched to any gene: 7. The germline CDR1 and CDR2 sequences are PRHDT and FYEKMQ (reference sequence). The CDR3 is 18 amino acids.

The V call is TRBV4-1, the J call TRBJ1-2; D possibly corresponds to TRBD1 (5 bases). V dropped 1 base and J dropped 2 bases, with 14 bases sitting between them. Germline V gene lookup returns CDR1 MGHRA and CDR2 YSYEKL. The CDR3 contains 16 residues. The CDR3 here is CASSQAGLQGNYGYTF. The CDR3 DNA sequence: TGCGCCAGCAGCCAAGCTGGGTTGCAGGGCAACTATGGCTACACCTTC.

The chain uses TRBV24-1 and TRBJ2-1; TRBD2 matches at 9 bases. This CDR3 has 16 residues. V lost 1 base and J lost 7; bases outside the gene matches: 7. The germline V gene encodes CDR1 KGHDR and CDR2 SFDVKD. CDR3 in amino acids: CATSDFSASGKNEQFF. The CDR3 DNA reads TGTGCCACCAGTGATTTCTCGGCTAGCGGGAAAAATGAGCAGTTCTTC.

J is TRBJ2-5 and V is TRBV6-5; TRBD1 agrees at 7 bases. With 6 bases clipped from V and 5 bases from J, the junction kept 9 bases outside the gene matches. The CDR3 is 14 residues long. The germline gives CDR1 MNHEY, CDR2 SVGAGI. The CDR3 protein is CASRRGLLSETQYF. CDR3 bases: TGTGCCAGCAGGAGGGGGCTCTTGTCGGAGACCCAGTACTTC.

This chain joins TRBV19 and TRBJ1-5, with 7 bases matching TRBD1. Germline CDR1 LNHDA, CDR2 SQIVND (reference sequence). The CDR3 loop spans 14 amino acids. The V and J ends lost 7 bases and 4 bases, in that order; junction bases with no gene match: 7. The DNA of the CDR3 is TGTGCCAGTACCCGACTGACAGGGAATCAGCCCCAGCATTTT. Its protein product is CASTRLTGNQPQHF.

This clone appeared a single time. This chain joins TRBV30 and TRBJ2-1; D possibly corresponds to TRBD2 (5 bases). Germline assignment: CDR1 GTSNPN and CDR2 SVGIG (reference sequence). The CDR3 consists of 18 residues. Trimming removed 4 bases from V and 5 bases from J, with 27 bases in between. The CDR3 protein is CAWTDLRTAVGVHNEQFF. The CDR3 bases are TGTGCCTGGACCGACCTGAGGACTGCGGTGGGAGTCCACAATGAGCAGTTCTTC.

The chain couples TRBV10-3 to TRBJ2-7; 8 bases align to TRBD1. In germline, CDR1 is ENHRY, CDR2 SYGVKD. The J segment lost 0 bases and the V segment lost 8 bases, leaving 0 bases of the junction unmatched. The CDR3 runs 12 residues. DNA for the CDR3: TGTGCCATCGGGACAGGCTCCTACGAGCAGTACTTC. This sequence encodes CAIGTGSYEQYF.

V usage is TRBV20-1 and J usage is TRBJ1-2; D is uncertain. The CDR3 has 12 amino acids. The germline CDR1 and CDR2 sequences are DFQATT and SNEGSKA (reference sequence). V lost 3 bases and J 4 bases, leaving 9 bases between the germline ends. The chain's CDR3 is CSASRSLYGYTF. CDR3 nucleotide sequence: TGCAGTGCTAGTCGGTCGCTCTATGGCTACACCTTC.

This chain links TRBV6-5 with TRBJ2-2; D gene ambiguous. This CDR3 contains 12 residues. The germline V gene encodes CDR1 MNHEY and CDR2 SVGAGI. Trimming took 6 bases from V and 10 from J, leaving 12 bases between them. DNA of the CDR3: TGTGCCAGCAGGAGCGAAGTCGAGGAGCTGTTTTTT. This sequence encodes CASRSEVEELFF.

This clone was detected a few times. This chain links TRBV27 with TRBJ2-7; tentative D call: TRBD1 (5 bases). The V gene's germline CDR1 is MNHEY and CDR2 SMNVEV (reference sequence). CDR3 size: 14 residues. Trimming pared 10 bases from V and 5 bases from J, leaving 21 bases between. CDR3 DNA: TGTGCCACCCGGTTAGGGCAGGGTGGGAACGAGCAGTACTTC. It translates to CATRLGQGGNEQYF.

This chain uses TRBV4-1 with TRBJ1-1; the D is unclear. Germline assignment: CDR1 MGHRA and CDR2 YSYEKL. Trimming stripped 1 base from V and 5 bases from J, with 8 bases between. The CDR3 consists of 13 residues. The CDR3 nucleotides are TGCGCCAGCAGCCAAGGTCGGGGAACTGAAGCTTTCTTT. It is translated as CASSQGRGTEAFF.

The chain uses TRBV19 and TRBJ2-7; 10 bases match TRBD1. The CDR3 extends over 15 amino acids. J lost 3 bases, V lost 5 bases, and 7 bases had no gene match. The V gene's germline CDR1 is LNHDA and CDR2 SQIVND (reference sequence). The DNA for the CDR3 is TGTGCCAGTAGTGTGGGGACAGGGGTTATCTACGAGCAGTACTTC. Protein sequence: CASSVGTGVIYEQYF.